These 14 T cell receptor beta chains share one sample of origin, sequenced in a study of cytomegalovirus exposure and HLA in healthy donors. Clones were read by immunoSEQ multiplex PCR, and TCRdb kept only the in-frame ones, dropping some. The top ten hold approximately 10% of the sample, which has about 130,000 clones, roughly 89% seen once. Sequencing input: PBMCs. The receptors come from a woman between 18 and 29 years old in good health and CMV-seropositive.

The rearrangement uses TRBV30 and TRBJ2-1; TRBD1 agrees at 8 bases. The CDR3 contains 14 residues. The germline V gene encodes CDR1 GTSNPN and CDR2 SVGIG (reference sequence). V gave up 7 bases and J gave up 1 base; unmatched junction bases: 6. The CDR3 DNA reads TGTGCCTCCCGGGACAGGAGGTCCTACAATGAGCAGTTCTTC. Translated, it gives CASRDRRSYNEQFF.

This clone was detected only once. This sequence joins TRBV19 and TRBJ2-7; 9 bases are a match to TRBD1. Germline assignment: CDR1 LNHDA and CDR2 SQIVND (reference sequence). The CDR3 has 15 residues. Unmatched junction bases numbered 11, after V lost 7 bases and J lost 4 bases. The CDR3 DNA reads TGTGCCAGTACCACCGGGACAGGGCTTTCTTACGAGCAGTACTTC. Its protein product is CASTTGTGLSYEQYF.

The chain employs TRBV2 and TRBJ2-2; 11 bases agree with TRBD2. Germline CDR1 is SNHLY and CDR2 is FYNNEI. J gave up 7 bases and V 6 bases, and 16 bases lay outside the gene matches. The CDR3 is 18 amino acids. The CDR3 region has the DNA TGTGCCAGCAGCTACAATCCCCTAGCGGGGGGCCGGGGCGGGGAGCTGTTTTTT. Translated: CASSYNPLAGGRGGELFF.

Worth noting for this clone: Within the sample, other DNA sequences also encode this same CDR3. The V call is TRBV5-1, the J call TRBJ1-4; D ambiguous. CDR1 SGHRS and CDR2 YFSETQ come from the germline V gene. There are 14 residues in the CDR3. V shed 3 bases and J shed 5 bases, with 11 bases lying between them. CDR3 region: CASSWGGPNEKLFF. The CDR3 bases are TGCGCCAGCAGCTGGGGAGGGCCGAATGAAAAACTGTTTTTT.

The chain combines TRBV7-2 with TRBJ1-5; unclear D gene. The CDR3 is 15 residues long. CDR1 is SGHTA and CDR2 is FQGNSA in the germline V gene. V was clipped by 1 base and J by 1 base, with 8 bases between them. CDR3 in amino acids: CASSLGSRSNQPQHF. Written as DNA, the CDR3 is TGTGCCAGCAGCTTAGGATCCAGGAGCAATCAGCCCCAGCATTTT.

The J gene is TRBJ1-1, the V gene TRBV6-5; tentative D call: TRBD1 (5 bases). The germline V gene has CDR1 MNHEY and CDR2 SVGAGI. There are 15 residues in the CDR3. Trimming took 6 bases from V and 5 from J, leaving 19 bases between them. The CDR3 DNA reads as TGTGCCAGCAGCCCTCCGCCCGAGGGGAGGACTGAAGCTTTCTTT. Amino acid sequence: CASSPPPEGRTEAFF.

A single count supports this clone. This sequence joins TRBV5-3 and TRBJ2-7; 11 nucleotides agree with TRBD1. TRBV5-3 is an ORF for which the function is uncertain. Losses at the gene ends were 3 bases for V and 6 bases for J; bases not matched to a gene: 5. This CDR3 spans 14 amino acids. CDR3 DNA sequence: TGTGCCAGAAGCTGGTCCGGGACAGGGGGCGAGCAGTACTTC. Translation: CARSWSGTGGEQYF.

This chain joins TRBV6-5 and TRBJ2-7, with TRBD1 matching 7 bases. This CDR3 region has 14 residues. The V gene end was trimmed by 6 bases and the J gene end by 7 bases; junction bases not matched to a gene: 12. The germline CDR1 and CDR2 sequences are MNHEY and SVGAGI. CDR3 nucleotides: TGTGCCAGCAGGTGGACAGGCCTCTGGAGGGAGCAGTACTTC. It encodes CASRWTGLWREQYF.

CDR3 DNA: TGCGCCAGCAGCTTGGTCCCCAGGGGGCGTAATGGCTACACCTTC. This gives the protein CASSLVPRGRNGYTF. The V gene is TRBV5-1, the J gene TRBJ1-2; 8 nucleotides agree with TRBD1. Germline trimming cut 0 bases from V and 6 bases from J; bases unmatched to any gene: 7. CDR3 length: 15 residues. CDR1 is SGHRS, CDR2 YFSETQ, per germline.

This clone was counted a few times. CDR3: CASSYDRKLFF. CDR3 nucleotide sequence: TGTGCCAGCAGCTACGACAGGAAACTGTTTTTT. The V and J genes are TRBV28 and TRBJ1-4, with D tentatively TRBD1 (6 bases). CDR3 length equals 11 residues. V was cut by 6 bases and J by 11 bases, with 10 bases left in between. Germline CDR1 reads MDHEN; CDR2 reads SYDVKM.

This clone was counted a single time. The chain employs TRBV7-3 and TRBJ2-3; 8 bases match TRBD2. The CDR3 runs to 18 residues. Unmatched junction bases numbered 10, after V lost 0 bases and J lost 2 bases. Germline V gene data show CDR1 as SGHTA and CDR2 as FQGTGA. Written as DNA, the CDR3 is TGTGCCAGCAGCTTAACTGCGGGGGGCCGGAATATCACAGATACGCAGTATTTT. Translating gives CASSLTAGGRNITDTQYF.

The count of this clone is one. The genes are TRBV28 and TRBJ1-6; D remains ambiguous. The CDR3 is made up of 14 amino acids. From germline, CDR1 is MDHEN and CDR2 SYDVKM. V lost 5 bases and J 10 bases, leaving 15 bases between the germline ends. The CDR3 coding sequence is TGTGCCAGCAGTCCACCCGTGAGAGGGTCACCCCTCCACTTT. Translation gives CASSPPVRGSPLHF.

This clone has only one observation. The chain recombines TRBV6-5 with TRBJ2-4; 8 bases agree with TRBD1. This CDR3 spans 15 amino acids. The ends lost 4 bases at V and 6 bases at J; junction bases unmatched: 8. The germline CDR1 and CDR2 sequences are MNHEY and SVGAGI. The CDR3 spells CASSFFRQGRNIQYF. The CDR3 DNA reads TGTGCCAGCAGTTTCTTCAGACAGGGGAGAAACATTCAGTACTTC.

CDR3 nucleotides: TGTGCCAGCAGCCGTCAGACTAGCGGGGGCTACAATGAGCAGTTCTTC. It is translated as CASSRQTSGGYNEQFF. This sequence joins TRBV7-8 and TRBJ2-1; the match to TRBD2 covers 12 bases. With V trimmed by 5 bases and J by 3 bases, 5 bases remained unmatched. Germline-derived CDR1 and CDR2 are SGHVS and FQNEAQ. The CDR3 consists of 16 residues.